The clone carrying this TCR beta chain was seen repeatedly, ten times or more. Its antigen is currently unknown. These data are taken from a study of identical twins. General study results and limits: Conclusions were drawn cross-sectionally by statistical analysis, without following the same donors.

The V gene lost 2 bases and the J gene lost 1 base, with 6 bases spanning the gap. The CDR3 length is 14 residues. The germline V gene encodes CDR1 MNHEY and CDR2 SMNVEV (reference sequence). Only healthy Caucasians were included as donors. Using its own MiXCR run on the 5' RACE reads, TCRdb lists one record per CDR3 protein. The sample includes some 270,000 distinct CDR3 sequences, about 9% of them seen just once. These same records also appear under a second study, on yellow fever vaccine responses in identical twins.

The origin of this receptor is a young woman in good health. Sequenced material: CD8+ T cells sorted from blood. V and J are TRBV27 and TRBJ2-1; D unresolved. The CDR3 sequence is CASSLSPSYNEQFF. The CDR3 nucleotides read TGTGCCAGCAGTTTAAGCCCTTCCTACAATGAGCAGTTCTTC.